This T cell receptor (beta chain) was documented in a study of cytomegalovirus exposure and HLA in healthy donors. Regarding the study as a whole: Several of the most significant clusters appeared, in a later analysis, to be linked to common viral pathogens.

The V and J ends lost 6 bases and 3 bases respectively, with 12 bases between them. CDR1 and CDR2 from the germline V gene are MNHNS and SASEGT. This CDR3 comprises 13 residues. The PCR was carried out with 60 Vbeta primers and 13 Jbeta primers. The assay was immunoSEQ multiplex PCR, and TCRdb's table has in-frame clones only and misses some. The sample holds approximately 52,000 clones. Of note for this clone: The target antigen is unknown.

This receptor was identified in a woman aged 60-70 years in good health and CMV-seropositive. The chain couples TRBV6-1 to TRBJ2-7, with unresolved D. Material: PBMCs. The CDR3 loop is CASRTQEVYEQYF. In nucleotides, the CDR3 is TGTGCCAGCAGGACGCAAGAGGTCTACGAGCAGTACTTC.